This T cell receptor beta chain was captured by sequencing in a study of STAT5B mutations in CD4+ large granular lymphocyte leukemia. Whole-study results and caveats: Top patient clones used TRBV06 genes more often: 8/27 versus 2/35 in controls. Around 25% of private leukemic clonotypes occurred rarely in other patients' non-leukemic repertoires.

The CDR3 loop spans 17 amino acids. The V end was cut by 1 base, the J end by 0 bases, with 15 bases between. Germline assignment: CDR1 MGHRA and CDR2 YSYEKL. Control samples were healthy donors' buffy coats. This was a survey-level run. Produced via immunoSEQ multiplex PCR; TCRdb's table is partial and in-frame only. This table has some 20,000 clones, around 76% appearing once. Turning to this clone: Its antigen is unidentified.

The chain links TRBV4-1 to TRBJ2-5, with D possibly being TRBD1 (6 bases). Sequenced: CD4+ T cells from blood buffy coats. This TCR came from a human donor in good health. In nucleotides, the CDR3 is TGCGCCAGCAGCCAAGTTCTTAGACAGGAGTACCAAGAGACCCAGTACTTC. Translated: CASSQVLRQEYQETQYF.